The clone carrying this T cell receptor beta chain was seen only a few times. Antigen specificity is unknown. There are 11 residues in the CDR3. Germline V gene lookup returns CDR1 DFQATT and CDR2 SNEGSKA (reference sequence). Deletions cut 0 bases from V and 5 bases from J, with 2 bases between. This entry belongs to a study of cytomegalovirus exposure and HLA in healthy donors. Study details: Out of roughly 170 million T cells, an earlier analysis found about 120 million unique TCR beta sequences in total.

Notes on the study in general: The listing of roughly 160 TCR beta chains classed them as cytomegalovirus-associated. Earlier results showed most TCR beta V segments being productive about 90% or about 30% of the time.

With 60 Vbeta and 13 Jbeta primers, the PCR was carried out. Sequencing used immunoSEQ multiplex PCR; TCRdb keeps in-frame clones, though not all of them. The table lists fewer than 200,000 clones, about 72% of them singletons, with more than 1.3% in the top ten. The clonotype comes from a girl aged 5-17 years in good health and CMV-seronegative. The rearrangement links TRBV20-1 to TRBJ1-3; unclear D gene. The sequenced sample was PBMCs. In DNA form, the CDR3 reads TGCAGTGCTAGAGATAGAAACACCATATATTTT. Translated, it gives CSARDRNTIYF.